This T cell receptor (beta chain) was captured in a study of prognosis after radiotherapy for stage I lung cancer. Across the whole study: Squamous cell carcinoma was diagnosed in six to eight patients and adenocarcinoma in about a dozen. After radiotherapy, distant metastases were seen in a handful of patients (median approximately seven months), and no significant progression was seen in over 12. General study points: Samples before stereotactic body radiation therapy had more unique TCR clones (median roughly 10,000 versus 7,000).

Comment on this clonotype: The antigen is undetermined.

Amplicons of TCR beta CDR3 were generated from genomic DNA by two-round multiplex PCR. Gene-specific primers for each TRBV and TRBJ gene drove first-round PCR. TCRdb reprocessed the multiplex PCR reads with MiXCR, giving one entry per CDR3 protein. The data hold around 28,000 distinct CDR3 sequences, with around 48% observed a single time. This TCR was recovered from a donor over 45 with non-small cell lung cancer. The sequenced sample was PBMCs, obtained before or after stereotactic body radiation therapy (not recorded which).

This CDR3 is CASSPGPRYEQYF. CDR3 nucleotides: TGTGCCAGCAGCCCGGGACCGAGATACGAGCAGTACTTC. The V gene is TRBV27, the J gene TRBJ2-7; possibly TRBD1 or TRBD2 for D (5 bases each). Germline-derived CDR1 and CDR2 are MNHEY and SMNVEV (reference sequence). The CDR3 is 13 residues long. Deletions cut 6 bases from V and 4 bases from J, with 13 bases between.